This T cell receptor beta chain was retrieved from a study of blood T cell repertoires in COVID-19. Repertoires were generated with immunoSEQ multiplex PCR, while TCRdb's copy carries only in-frame clones and drops some. The sample consists of 200,000 or so clones, roughly 80% of them appearing once. Trimming left V 8 bases short and J 10 bases short, with 14 bases between. Germline V gene sequence: CDR1 LNHNV, CDR2 YYDKDF (reference sequence). The CDR3 extends over 11 amino acids. The TCR sequence derives from a woman aged 25 to 39 with acute or convalescent COVID-19. The specimen was peripheral blood. The chain recombines TRBV15 with TRBJ1-1, with D tentatively TRBD1 (5 bases). CDR3 coding DNA: TGTGCCACCGACGGGGCGGGGGTAGCTTTCTTT. This translates into CATDGAGVAFF.